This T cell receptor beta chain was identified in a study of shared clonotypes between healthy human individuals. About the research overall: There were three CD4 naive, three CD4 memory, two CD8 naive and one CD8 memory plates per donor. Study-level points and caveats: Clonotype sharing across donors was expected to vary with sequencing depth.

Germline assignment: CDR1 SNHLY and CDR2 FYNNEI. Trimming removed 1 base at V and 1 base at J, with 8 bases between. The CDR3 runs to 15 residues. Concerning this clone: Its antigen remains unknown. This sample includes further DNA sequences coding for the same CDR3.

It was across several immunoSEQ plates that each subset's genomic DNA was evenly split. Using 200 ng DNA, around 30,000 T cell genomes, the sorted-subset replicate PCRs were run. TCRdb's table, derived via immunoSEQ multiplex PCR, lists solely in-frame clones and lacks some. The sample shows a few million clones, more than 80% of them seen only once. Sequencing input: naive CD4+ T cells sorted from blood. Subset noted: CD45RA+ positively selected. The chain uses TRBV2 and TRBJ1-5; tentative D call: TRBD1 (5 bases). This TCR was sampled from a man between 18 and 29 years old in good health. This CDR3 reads CASSEEGDSNQPQHF. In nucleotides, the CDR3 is TGTGCCAGCAGTGAAGAAGGGGACAGCAATCAGCCCCAGCATTTT.